One sample yielded the 22 T cell receptor beta chains listed below, sequenced in a study of shared clonotypes between healthy human individuals. Libraries were prepared by immunoSEQ multiplex PCR; TCRdb keeps only in-frame clonotypes and omits some of them. This sample has roughly 2 million clones, with roughly 94% found just once. The sequencing input was naive CD4+ T cells sorted from blood. Subset specified: CD45RA+ positively selected. The source is a man aged 18-30 years in good health.

The chain is built from TRBV5-4 and TRBJ1-3; TRBD1 aligns across 10 bases. V dropped 3 bases and J dropped 2; count of bases not matched to a gene: 2. CDR1 is SGHNT, CDR2 YYREEE, per germline (reference sequence). This CDR3 has 15 residues. This CDR3 reads CASSWGTGAGNTIYF. In nucleotides, the CDR3 is TGTGCCAGCAGCTGGGGGACAGGGGCTGGAAACACCATATATTTT.

The CDR3 loop reads CAWSGWGLTDTQYF. The CDR3 coding sequence is TGTGCCTGGAGTGGGTGGGGTCTCACAGATACGCAGTATTTT. V and J are TRBV30 and TRBJ2-3; no reliable D call. Between the trimmed V and J ends, which lost 1 base and 2 bases, there was a span of 10 bases. Germline V lookup: CDR1 GTSNPN, CDR2 SVGIG (reference sequence). The CDR3 covers 14 residues.

Details on this clone: Other DNA sequences in the same sample also yield this CDR3. The chain couples TRBV5-1 to TRBJ2-1; tentative D call: TRBD2 (5 bases). The CDR3 totals 15 residues. Germline V gene data show CDR1 as SGHRS and CDR2 as YFSETQ. Trimming shortened V by 0 bases and J by 0 bases, and 7 bases separated the two germline ends. As DNA, the CDR3 is TGCGCCAGCAGCTTGGAAGGGAGCTCCTACAATGAGCAGTTCTTC. Translation gives CASSLEGSSYNEQFF.

This chain joins TRBV6-5 and TRBJ1-5, with D perhaps TRBD1 (6 bases). This CDR3 is built from 14 residues. Looked up from germline, CDR1 is MNHEY and CDR2 is SVGAGI. V lost 4 bases to trimming and J lost 3 bases, with 10 bases between them. The CDR3 here is CASSSGQTNQPQHF. CDR3 nucleotide sequence: TGTGCCAGCAGTTCCGGACAGACCAATCAGCCCCAGCATTTT.

Only one count was recorded for this clone. Different DNA sequences within this sample yield the same CDR3. J is TRBJ1-2 and V is TRBV30; possibly TRBD1 for D (6 bases). Germline V gene data show CDR1 as GTSNPN and CDR2 as SVGIG (reference sequence). The CDR3 totals 11 residues. V lost 5 bases and J lost 2, with 6 bases in between. CDR3 DNA: TGTGCCTGGGACAGGAACTATGGCTACACCTTC. It is translated as CAWDRNYGYTF.

The chain joins TRBV28 to TRBJ1-5; D remains unclear. V was shortened by 1 base and J by 6 bases, with 10 bases between the two germline ends. There are 14 residues in the CDR3. Germline V gives CDR1 MDHEN, CDR2 SYDVKM. The CDR3 DNA sequence: TGTGCCAGCAGTTTATCGGTTTTAGGTCAGCCCCAGCATTTT. Its protein product is CASSLSVLGQPQHF. The complete variable domain, with remaining parts taken from reference TRBV28 and TRBJ1-5, reads DVKVTQSSRYLVKRTGEKVFLECVQDMDHENMFWYRQDPGLGLRLIYFSYDVKMKEKGDIPEGYSVSREKKERFSLILESASTNQTSMYLCASSLSVLGQPQHFGDGTRLSIL.

V is TRBV28 and J is TRBJ2-5; D might be TRBD1 (5 bases). The DNA matches TRBJ2-7 better at its end, which makes the J call doubtful. Germline V gene lookup returns CDR1 MDHEN and CDR2 SYDVKM. There are 13 residues in the CDR3. In nucleotides, the CDR3 is TGTGCCACCGGCGCAGGGTACTCCTACGAGCAGTACTTC. Translating it yields CATGAGYSYEQYF.

The rearrangement links TRBV7-9 to TRBJ2-7; TRBD1 agrees at 8 bases. V lost 5 bases, J lost 5 bases, and 8 bases stayed unmatched. Germline CDR1 reads SEHNR; CDR2 reads FQNEAQ (reference sequence). The CDR3 is made up of 14 amino acids. CDR3 in amino acids: CASSRTGTGDEQYF. The DNA for the CDR3 is TGTGCCAGCAGCCGCACCGGGACAGGTGACGAGCAGTACTTC.

The chain recombines TRBV20-1 with TRBJ2-3, with no clear D. CDR1 is DFQATT, CDR2 SNEGSKA, per germline (reference sequence). The CDR3 runs 10 residues. Trimming removed 8 bases from V and 4 bases from J, with 7 bases in between. CDR3 sequence: CSSVADTQYF. The CDR3 DNA reads as TGCAGTTCGGTTGCAGATACGCAGTATTTT.

The rearrangement uses TRBV7-8 and TRBJ1-6; D is perhaps TRBD1 (6 bases). Trimming removed 5 bases at V and 7 bases at J, with 15 bases between. The germline gives CDR1 SGHVS, CDR2 FQNEAQ. The CDR3 consists of 15 residues. CDR3 loop: CASSPATGVNSPLHF. DNA of the CDR3: TGTGCCAGCAGCCCCGCGACAGGAGTAAATTCACCCCTCCACTTT.

The rearrangement uses TRBV7-3 and TRBJ2-7, with D unresolved. The germline gives CDR1 SGHTA, CDR2 FQGTGA. This CDR3 contains 12 residues. V was pared by 5 bases and J by 6 bases, with 11 bases between. CDR3 coding DNA: TGTGCCAGCAGCCCCTTACCCGGCGAGCAGTACTTC. Its translation: CASSPLPGEQYF.

The chain employs TRBV7-6 and TRBJ2-1, with TRBD1 identical over 9 bases. The ends lost 4 bases at V and 4 bases at J; junction bases unmatched: 5. CDR3 length: 15 amino acids. CDR1 is SGHVS, CDR2 FNYEAQ, per germline. The DNA for the CDR3 is TGTGCCAGCAGCTCCGGGACAGGGAATTACAATGAGCAGTTCTTC. Translation gives CASSSGTGNYNEQFF.

The rearrangement joins TRBV10-3 to TRBJ2-7, with 7 bases fitting TRBD1. This CDR3 comprises 13 residues. Germline V gives CDR1 ENHRY, CDR2 SYGVKD. V lost 8 bases, J lost 5 bases, and 9 bases stayed unmatched. The CDR3 bases are TGTGCCATCCGGGACAGTCCACCAAACGAGCAGTACTTC. This encodes CAIRDSPPNEQYF.

The chain couples TRBV13 to TRBJ1-1; no clear D gene. Trimming removed 6 bases at V and 1 base at J, with 9 bases between. CDR1 and CDR2 from the germline V gene are PRHDT and FYEKMQ (reference sequence). CDR3 length: 13 residues. The chain's CDR3 is CASRPDSNTEAFF. The CDR3 nucleotides read TGTGCCAGCAGACCGGACTCGAACACTGAAGCTTTCTTT. Full variable domain (outside the CDR3, taken from reference TRBV13 and TRBJ1-1): AAGVIQSPRHLIKEKRETATLKCYPIPRHDTVYWYQQGPGQDPQFLISFYEKMQSDKGSIPDRFSAQQFSDYHSELNMSSLELGDSALYFCASRPDSNTEAFFGQGTRLTVV.

CDR3 protein: CASSSGVSDEQFF. The CDR3 bases are TGTGCCAGCAGCTCCGGTGTGTCGGATGAGCAGTTCTTC. The V and J genes are TRBV11-1 and TRBJ2-1; D gene unclear. The V end lost 4 bases, the J end lost 8 bases, and 12 bases lay between the germline ends. Germline CDR1 is SGHAT and CDR2 is FQDESV (reference sequence). The CDR3 consists of 13 residues. Full variable domain (outside the CDR3, taken from reference TRBV11-1 and TRBJ2-1): EAEVAQSPRYKITEKSQAVAFWCDPISGHATLYWYRQILGQGPELLVQFQDESVVDDSQLPKDRFSAERLKGVDSTLKIQPAELGDSAMYLCASSSGVSDEQFFGPGTRLTVL.

This sequence joins TRBV4-3 and TRBJ2-1, with 8 positions matching TRBD2. CDR1 LGHNA and CDR2 YSLEER come from the germline V gene. V was pared by 4 bases and J by 2 bases, with 4 bases of the junction left unmatched. The CDR3 contains 15 residues. CDR3 sequence reads: CASSRSGSTYNEQFF. As DNA, the CDR3 is TGCGCCAGCAGCCGAAGCGGGAGCACCTACAATGAGCAGTTCTTC.

This clone appeared a single time. The CDR3: CSAKQGAQGNTQYF. For the CDR3, the DNA is TGCAGCGCCAAACAGGGGGCGCAGGGAAATACGCAGTATTTT. This chain uses TRBV29-1 with TRBJ2-3; 9 bases fit TRBD1. CDR3 size: 14 residues. V lost 7 bases and J lost 7; bases outside the gene matches: 12. CDR1 and CDR2 from the germline V gene are SQVTM and ANQGSEA.

The chain uses TRBV2 and TRBJ2-7; 9 bases map to TRBD2. Germline CDR1 and CDR2: SNHLY and FYNNEI. The CDR3 contains 13 residues. Trimming cost V 2 bases and J 6 bases; bases outside gene matches: 2. The CDR3, as DNA: TGTGCCAGCAGTGAACGGCGGGAGGGCGAGCAGTACTTC. This codes for CASSERREGEQYF.

V gene TRBV18 combines with J gene TRBJ1-5, with D perhaps matching TRBD1 (6 bases). V was clipped by 2 bases and J by 2 bases, with 10 bases between them. Germline values: CDR1 KGHSH, CDR2 LQKENI. CDR3 length equals 15 residues. Here the CDR3 reads CASSPMAGGNQPQHF. CDR3 coding DNA: TGTGCCAGCTCACCAATGGCAGGGGGCAATCAGCCCCAGCATTTT.

The CDR3 protein is CASSAGHPEGEKLFF. CDR3 nucleotides: TGTGCCAGCAGTGCTGGACACCCAGAGGGTGAAAAACTGTTTTTT. V usage is TRBV6-1 and J usage is TRBJ1-4; tentatively, D is TRBD1 (5 bases). The CDR3 has 15 residues. V dropped 4 bases and J dropped 7 bases, with 16 bases sitting between them. Looked up from germline, CDR1 is MNHNS and CDR2 is SASEGT.

The genes are TRBV5-8 and TRBJ2-7; TRBD1 or TRBD2 may be the D gene (5 bases each). This CDR3 region has 18 residues. Germline values: CDR1 SGHTS, CDR2 YDEGEE. V was shortened by 0 bases and J by 4 bases, with 23 bases between the two germline ends. The CDR3 loop reads CASSLGVGRDTREYEQYF. CDR3 coding DNA: TGTGCCAGCAGCTTGGGAGTAGGGAGAGATACCAGGGAATACGAGCAGTACTTC.

The chain joins TRBV7-9 to TRBJ2-7; 7 bases are a match to TRBD1. Germline CDR1 is SEHNR and CDR2 is FQNEAQ (reference sequence). V dropped 0 bases and J dropped 2; count of bases not matched to a gene: 1. This CDR3 is 14 amino acids long. CDR3 region: CASSLADRAYEQYF. The CDR3 nucleotides read TGTGCCAGCAGCTTAGCTGACAGGGCCTACGAGCAGTACTTC.